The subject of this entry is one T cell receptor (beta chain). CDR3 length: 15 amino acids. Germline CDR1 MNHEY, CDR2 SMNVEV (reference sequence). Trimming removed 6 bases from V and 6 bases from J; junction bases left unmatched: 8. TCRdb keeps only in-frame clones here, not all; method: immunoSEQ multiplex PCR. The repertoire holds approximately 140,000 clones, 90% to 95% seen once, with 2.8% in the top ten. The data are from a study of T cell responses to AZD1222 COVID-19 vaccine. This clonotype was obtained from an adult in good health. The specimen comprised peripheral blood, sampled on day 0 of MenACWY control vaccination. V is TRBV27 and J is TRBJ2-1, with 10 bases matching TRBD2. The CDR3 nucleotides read TGTGCCAGCAGGCGACCGGGACTAGCGACCAATGAGCAGTTCTTC. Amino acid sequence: CASRRPGLATNEQFF.